The 23 T cell receptor beta chains presented below share a single source sample, sequenced in a study of cytomegalovirus exposure and HLA in healthy donors. PCR was performed using 60 Vbeta and 13 Jbeta primers. Produced via immunoSEQ multiplex PCR; TCRdb's table is partial and in-frame only. The table has about 160,000 clones, approximately 73% seen once. The sequencing input was PBMCs. The receptors come from a man aged 45-65 years in good health and CMV-seronegative.

The CDR3 sequence: CASSASLGQPQHF. In DNA, the CDR3 is TGCGCCAGCAGCGCCTCGTTGGGCCAGCCCCAGCATTTT. The genes are TRBV5-1 and TRBJ1-5; no definite D call. V lost 4 bases, J lost 7 bases, and 12 bases lay in between. This CDR3 is built from 13 residues. Germline CDR1 is SGHRS and CDR2 is YFSETQ.

The rearrangement joins TRBV7-2 to TRBJ1-2; D unresolved. Germline V gene sequence: CDR1 SGHTA, CDR2 FQGNSA. V was cut by 1 base and J by 5 bases, with 14 bases left in between. This CDR3 is 15 amino acids long. CDR3 sequence reads: CASSLEGGNSYGYTF. CDR3 nucleotide sequence: TGTGCCAGCAGCTTAGAAGGAGGAAATTCTTATGGCTACACCTTC.

The chain links TRBV5-8 to TRBJ2-1, with D perhaps TRBD2 (7 bases). V lost 5 bases to trimming and J lost 2 bases, with 11 bases between them. Germline lookup yields CDR1 SGHTS and CDR2 YDEGEE. This CDR3 contains 14 residues. The CDR3 DNA sequence: TGTGCCAGCAGACAGGGAGGGGCCTACAATGAGCAGTTCTTC. It encodes CASRQGGAYNEQFF.

The genes are TRBV5-1 and TRBJ2-5; 11 bases align to TRBD2. Trimming cost V 0 bases and J 2 bases; bases outside gene matches: 6. The CDR3 covers 17 residues. Looked up from germline, CDR1 is SGHRS and CDR2 is YFSETQ. The chain's CDR3 is CASSLANSGGGQETQYF. CDR3 DNA sequence: TGCGCCAGCAGCTTGGCGAATAGCGGGGGGGGACAAGAGACCCAGTACTTC. Full variable domain (outside the CDR3, taken from reference TRBV5-1 and TRBJ2-5): KAGVTQTPRYLIKTRGQQVTLSCSPISGHRSVSWYQQTPGQGLQFLFEYFSETQRNKGNFPGRFSGRQFSNSRSEMNVSTLELGDSALYLCASSLANSGGGQETQYFGPGTRLLVL.

The CDR3 spells CASSRATGGARETQYF. The CDR3 DNA reads as TGTGCCAGTAGCCGAGCGACAGGGGGCGCACGGGAGACCCAGTACTTC. The rearrangement joins TRBV19 to TRBJ2-5; TRBD1 matches at 10 bases. From germline, CDR1 is LNHDA and CDR2 SQIVND (reference sequence). This CDR3 is 16 amino acids long. Trimming removed 6 bases from V and 5 bases from J; junction bases left unmatched: 12.

J is TRBJ2-3 and V is TRBV7-8, with a weak D call TRBD1 (6 bases). Germline V gene lookup returns CDR1 SGHVS and CDR2 FQNEAQ. The CDR3 contains 16 residues. V was clipped by 5 bases and J by 0 bases, with 15 bases between them. In nucleotides, the CDR3 is TGTGCCAGCAGCAGCCGGGACACGGACAGCACAGATACGCAGTATTTT. Residues: CASSSRDTDSTDTQYF.

This chain connects TRBV28 to TRBJ1-5; 9 bases match TRBD1. The ends lost 8 bases at V and 6 bases at J; junction bases unmatched: 8. The CDR3 runs 14 residues. Germline values: CDR1 MDHEN, CDR2 SYDVKM. DNA of the CDR3: TGTGCCAGCGGTATAACAGGGGGCGGTCAGCCCCAGCATTTT. Its protein product is CASGITGGGQPQHF.

CDR3 amino acids: CASSGTDQPQHF. The CDR3 nucleotides read TGTGCCAGCAGTGGGACAGATCAGCCCCAGCATTTT. The V and J genes are TRBV2 and TRBJ1-5, with D perhaps matching TRBD1 (6 bases). Trimming pared 4 bases from V and 5 bases from J, leaving 6 bases between. The CDR3 loop spans 12 amino acids. Per germline, CDR1 SNHLY and CDR2 FYNNEI.

The rearrangement links TRBV19 to TRBJ2-4; D gene ambiguous. V was shortened by 3 bases and J by 0 bases, with 9 bases between the two germline ends. CDR1 is LNHDA and CDR2 is SQIVND in the germline V gene (reference sequence). This CDR3 has 15 residues. The CDR3 DNA is TGTGCCAGTAGTATTCGAGAGCTAGCCAAAAACATTCAGTACTTC. Its translation is CASSIRELAKNIQYF.

The V call is TRBV27, the J call TRBJ1-5, with D tentatively TRBD1 (5 bases). In germline, CDR1 is MNHEY, CDR2 SMNVEV (reference sequence). V lost 5 bases to trimming and J lost 4 bases, with 12 bases between them. There are 14 residues in the CDR3. CDR3 DNA: TGTGCCAGCAGTCACTCCAGGGAAAATCAGCCCCAGCATTTT. Protein product: CASSHSRENQPQHF.

The V and J genes are TRBV7-8 and TRBJ2-3, with D uncertain. The CDR3 covers 17 residues. Germline-derived CDR1 and CDR2 are SGHVS and FQNEAQ. V was cut by 1 base and J by 2 bases, with 16 bases left in between. Here the CDR3 DNA reads TGTGCCAGCAGCTTAGGAGTAGTTGGCAGGTACACAGATACGCAGTATTTT. Translating gives CASSLGVVGRYTDTQYF.

V gene TRBV5-1 combines with J gene TRBJ2-5, with TRBD2 identical over 8 bases. V lost 2 bases and J lost 5; bases outside the gene matches: 8. From germline, CDR1 is SGHRS and CDR2 YFSETQ. This CDR3 is 15 amino acids long. The DNA for the CDR3 is TGCGCCAGCAGCTTCGCGGGACTAGAGGCTGAGACCCAGTACTTC. Translating it yields CASSFAGLEAETQYF. Full variable domain (missing parts from reference TRBV5-1 and TRBJ2-5): KAGVTQTPRYLIKTRGQQVTLSCSPISGHRSVSWYQQTPGQGLQFLFEYFSETQRNKGNFPGRFSGRQFSNSRSEMNVSTLELGDSALYLCASSFAGLEAETQYFGPGTRLLVL.

This clone was seen a single time. V gene TRBV7-8 combines with J gene TRBJ1-2; 8 nucleotides line up with TRBD1. The CDR3 extends over 15 amino acids. The J segment lost 11 bases and the V segment lost 0 bases, leaving 11 bases of the junction unmatched. Per germline, CDR1 SGHVS and CDR2 FQNEAQ. CDR3 loop: CASSLAIQGATRYTF. In DNA form, the CDR3 reads TGTGCCAGCAGCTTAGCTATCCAGGGGGCTACCCGATACACCTTC.

The rearrangement links TRBV5-1 to TRBJ1-2; 8 nucleotides align to TRBD1. The CDR3 has 17 amino acids. The trim removed 4 bases at V and 1 base at J, leaving 12 bases unmatched. Germline CDR1 SGHRS, CDR2 YFSETQ. DNA for the CDR3: TGCGCCAGCAGCCCCCTCCCGGGACAGGCCCTTAACTATGGCTACACCTTC. The encoded protein is CASSPLPGQALNYGYTF. Looking up the rest from reference TRBV5-1 and TRBJ1-2 gives the full variable domain: KAGVTQTPRYLIKTRGQQVTLSCSPISGHRSVSWYQQTPGQGLQFLFEYFSETQRNKGNFPGRFSGRQFSNSRSEMNVSTLELGDSALYLCASSPLPGQALNYGYTFGSGTRLTVV.

This chain connects TRBV9 to TRBJ1-2; D is possibly TRBD1 (6 bases). This CDR3 comprises 16 residues. Germline V lookup: CDR1 SGDLS, CDR2 YYNGEE. V was shortened by 0 bases and J by 5 bases, with 17 bases between the two germline ends. The CDR3 reads CASSVEQGQGSYGYTF. In nucleotides, the CDR3 is TGTGCCAGCAGCGTAGAGCAGGGGCAGGGTAGTTATGGCTACACCTTC.

This clone was detected once. This chain connects TRBV4-3 to TRBJ2-3; TRBD2 agrees at 9 bases. The CDR3 runs 18 residues. The germline V gene has CDR1 LGHNA and CDR2 YSLEER. Losses at the gene ends were 4 bases for V and 1 base for J; bases not matched to a gene: 12. In DNA form, the CDR3 reads TGCGCCAGCAGCCGCGATTCCGCGGGGGGGCGGGGCACAGATACGCAGTATTTT. Translating it yields CASSRDSAGGRGTDTQYF.

The V and J genes are TRBV2 and TRBJ1-5; 7 positions match TRBD1. V lost 3 bases, J lost 4 bases, and 6 bases stayed unmatched. CDR3 length equals 15 residues. Germline-derived CDR1 and CDR2 are SNHLY and FYNNEI. The CDR3: CASSDRTGGNQPQHF. As DNA, the CDR3 is TGTGCCAGCAGTGACCGGACAGGTGGAAATCAGCCCCAGCATTTT.

The CDR3 is CASSPQTGLGNTEAFF. CDR3 nucleotides: TGTGCCAGCAGTCCCCAGACAGGGTTGGGGAACACTGAAGCTTTCTTT. The chain is built from TRBV28 and TRBJ1-1; 7 nucleotides line up with TRBD1. CDR1 MDHEN and CDR2 SYDVKM come from the germline V gene. With V trimmed by 5 bases and J by 1 base, 10 bases remained unmatched. CDR3 length: 16 residues.

This clone was seen a few times. In the same sample, other DNA sequences code for this CDR3. The chain uses TRBV4-1 and TRBJ1-3; D is uncertain. Trimming stripped 0 bases from V and 1 base from J, with 7 bases between. Per germline, CDR1 MGHRA and CDR2 YSYEKL. CDR3 length: 15 residues. CDR3 loop: CASSQEADSGNTIYF. In DNA, the CDR3 is TGCGCCAGCAGCCAAGAGGCGGATTCTGGAAACACCATATATTTT.

This chain connects TRBV11-2 to TRBJ2-5; 8 bases are shared with TRBD2. The trim removed 5 bases at V and 1 base at J, leaving 12 bases unmatched. Germline lookup yields CDR1 SGHAT and CDR2 FQNNGV. CDR3 length equals 17 residues. CDR3 residues: CASSAQTSEVFQETQYF. The CDR3 DNA follows: TGTGCCAGCAGCGCACAGACTAGCGAAGTCTTCCAAGAGACCCAGTACTTC. The full variable domain, its missing parts supplied by reference TRBV11-2 and TRBJ2-5, is EAGVAQSPRYKIIEKRQSVAFWCNPISGHATLYWYQQILGQGPKLLIQFQNNGVVDDSQLPKDRFSAERLKGVDSTLKIQPAKLEDSAVYLCASSAQTSEVFQETQYFGPGTRLLVL.

This clone was recorded a few times. The rearrangement joins TRBV6-5 to TRBJ2-1; the D gene is possibly TRBD1 (6 bases). The CDR3 covers 13 residues. Germline CDR1 MNHEY, CDR2 SVGAGI. Trimming left V 5 bases short and J 6 bases short, with 11 bases between. This chain's CDR3 is CASSGGSPNEQFF. CDR3 coding DNA: TGTGCCAGCAGTGGGGGCAGTCCCAATGAGCAGTTCTTC.

This chain connects TRBV5-4 to TRBJ1-2, with D unclear. V lost 7 bases and J 0 bases, leaving 16 bases between the germline ends. Germline CDR1 SGHNT, CDR2 YYREEE (reference sequence). This CDR3 comprises 15 residues. CDR3: CASRETLTTNYGYTF. The CDR3 nucleotides read TGTGCCAGCCGCGAGACTCTTACCACTAACTATGGCTACACCTTC.

The chain has TRBV5-6 and TRBJ2-1; D is undetermined. CDR1 is SGHDT, CDR2 YYEEEE, per germline. This CDR3 spans 15 amino acids. V was cut by 4 bases and J by 0 bases, with 11 bases left in between. CDR3 protein: CASSPPLSSYNEQFF. CDR3 nucleotides: TGTGCCAGCAGCCCCCCCCTATCCTCCTACAATGAGCAGTTCTTC.